The entry that follows covers one T cell receptor beta chain sequence. The record originates from a study of blood T cell repertoires in COVID-19. Whole-study context: Material from acute and convalescent COVID-19 was sourced from the United States, Italy and Spain.

V lost 8 bases to trimming and J lost 2 bases, with 10 bases between them. This CDR3 comprises 13 residues. From germline, CDR1 is MDHEN and CDR2 SYDVKM. Generated by immunoSEQ multiplex PCR, the TCRdb table keeps only in-frame clones and is missing some. The sample records about 120,000 clones, about nine tenths being singletons. The chain carries TRBV28 and TRBJ2-1; no clear D. Input material: peripheral blood. The clonotype originates from an older woman with acute or convalescent COVID-19. The CDR3 loop is CASERSAYNEQFF. The CDR3 DNA sequence: TGTGCCAGCGAACGATCGGCCTACAATGAGCAGTTCTTC.